These T cell receptor beta chains were read from a single sample in a study of T cell clonotyping in hematopoietic cell transplantation. Here immunoSEQ multiplex PCR was the method, and the copy in TCRdb shows in-frame clones only, minus some. The top ten hold roughly 1.5% of the sample, which has 70,000 or so clones, about 94% seen once. What was sequenced was peripheral blood mononuclear cells. Receptors originate from a man in his forties or fifties in good health. Some clones in this sample may be carry-over from other donors' samples. Both conserved end residues are part of each CDR3. The D gene is left open where the match is weak. Clone sizes are given selectively: once, few, many, or a class where the clone is expanded.

j_gene	v_gene	d_gene	abundance	CDR3aa	CDR3nt
TRBJ1-6	TRBV6-1	NA	few	CASKEGGSYNSPLHF	TGTGCCAGCAAGGAGGGGGGCTCCTATAATTCACCCCTCCACTTT
TRBJ1-1	TRBV5-6	NA	NA	CASSGDITEAFF	TGTGCCAGCAGCGGGGATATCACTGAAGCTTTCTTT
TRBJ2-7	TRBV2	NA	NA	CASSEQSYEQYF	TGTGCCAGCAGTGAACAGTCCTACGAGCAGTACTTC
TRBJ1-5	TRBV6-6	NA	NA	CASLGINSNQPQHF	TGTGCCAGCCTAGGGATAAATAGCAATCAGCCCCAGCATTTT
TRBJ2-7	TRBV29-1	TRBD2	NA	CSVSGARAYEQYF	TGCAGCGTTAGCGGGGCAAGGGCCTACGAGCAGTACTTC
TRBJ2-7	TRBV20-1	NA	NA	CSARIGEQYF	TGCAGTGCTAGGATAGGCGAGCAGTACTTC
TRBJ2-5	TRBV19	TRBD2	NA	CASSIVEAGEETQYF	TGTGCCAGTAGTATAGTTGAAGCGGGGGAAGAGACCCAGTACTTC
TRBJ2-7	TRBV19	NA	NA	CASSPNPWREQYF	TGTGCCAGTAGCCCAAATCCCTGGCGCGAGCAGTACTTC
TRBJ2-2	TRBV2	NA	NA	CASSGTGRNTGELFF	TGTGCCAGCAGTGGTACAGGACGAAACACCGGGGAGCTGTTTTTT
TRBJ2-7	TRBV4-1	NA	NA	CASSQGALLYEQYF	TGCGCCAGCAGCCAAGGTGCGCTGCTCTACGAGCAGTACTTC
TRBJ1-4	TRBV28	NA	NA	CASSSPRDNEKLFF	TGTGCCAGCAGCTCCCCCCGGGATAATGAAAAACTGTTTTTT
TRBJ1-1	TRBV19	NA	NA	CASSIGDHPTAFF	TGTGCCAGTAGTATTGGGGACCACCCTACGGCTTTCTTT
TRBJ1-1	TRBV7-3	NA	NA	CASSLLGANTEAFF	TGTGCCAGCAGCTTATTGGGGGCTAACACTGAAGCTTTCTTT
TRBJ1-2	TRBV29-1	TRBD1	NA	CSSRQGGGYTF	TGCAGCTCTAGACAGGGGGGAGGCTACACCTTC
TRBJ1-2	TRBV5-4	NA	NA	CASSLEPGYGYTF	TGTGCCAGCAGCTTGGAACCTGGCTATGGCTACACCTTC
TRBJ2-7	TRBV27	TRBD2	NA	CASSRRESGYEQYF	TGTGCCAGCAGTAGGCGGGAGAGTGGCTACGAGCAGTACTTC